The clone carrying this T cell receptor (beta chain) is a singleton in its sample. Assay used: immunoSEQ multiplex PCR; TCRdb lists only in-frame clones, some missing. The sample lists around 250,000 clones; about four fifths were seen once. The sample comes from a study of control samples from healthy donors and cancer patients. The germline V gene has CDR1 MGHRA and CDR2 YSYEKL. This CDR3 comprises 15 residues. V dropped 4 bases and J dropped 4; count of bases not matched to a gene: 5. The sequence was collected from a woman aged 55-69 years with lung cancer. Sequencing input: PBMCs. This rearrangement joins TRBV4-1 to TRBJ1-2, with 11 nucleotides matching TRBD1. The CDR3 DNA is TGCGCCAGCAGCCCCCTAGGACAGGGGGCCTATGGCTACACCTTC. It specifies CASSPLGQGAYGYTF.